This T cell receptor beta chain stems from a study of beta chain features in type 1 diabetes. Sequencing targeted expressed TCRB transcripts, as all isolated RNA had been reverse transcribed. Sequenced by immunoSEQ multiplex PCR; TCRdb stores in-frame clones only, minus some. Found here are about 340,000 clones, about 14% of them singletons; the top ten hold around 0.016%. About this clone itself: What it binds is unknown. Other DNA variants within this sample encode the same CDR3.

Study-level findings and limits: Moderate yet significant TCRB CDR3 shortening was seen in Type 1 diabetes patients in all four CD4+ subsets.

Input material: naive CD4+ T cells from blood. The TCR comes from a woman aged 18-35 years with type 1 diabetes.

The CDR3 loop is CAWSGSSGNTIYF. CDR3 coding DNA: TGTGCCTGGAGTGGGAGCTCTGGAAACACCATATATTTT. The chain recombines TRBV30 with TRBJ1-3; D remains ambiguous. Germline V gene data show CDR1 as GTSNPN and CDR2 as SVGIG (reference sequence). The CDR3 covers 13 residues. Trimming cost V 1 base and J 0 bases, with 4 bases left between them.